Below are 4 T cell receptor beta chains sequenced from a single sample in a study of HIV-infected patients and healthy controls. TCRdb itself ran the 5' RACE reads through MiXCR, one entry per CDR3 protein. The sample includes roughly 70,000 distinct CDR3 sequences, 15% to 20% of them seen just once. Sequenced: CD4+ T cells from blood. The receptors derive from a human donor in good health.

This clonotype was seen a few times. The chain has TRBV29-1 and TRBJ1-1, with unresolved D. The CDR3 is made up of 13 amino acids. CDR1 and CDR2 from the germline V gene are SQVTM and ANQGSEA. V was pared by 4 bases and J by 1 base, with 10 bases between. CDR3: CSVGHSANTEAFF. In DNA form, the CDR3 reads TGCAGCGTTGGGCATTCCGCGAACACTGAAGCTTTCTTT.

The sample holds many counts of this clonotype. The chain employs TRBV28 and TRBJ2-1; D unresolved. The CDR3 is made up of 13 amino acids. In germline, CDR1 is MDHEN, CDR2 SYDVKM. V was clipped by 6 bases and J by 7 bases, with 13 bases between them. CDR3 residues: CASSPWGGNEQFF. The CDR3 DNA follows: TGTGCCAGCAGCCCGTGGGGTGGAAATGAGCAGTTCTTC.

The chain employs TRBV7-2 and TRBJ2-7, with D perhaps given as TRBD1 or TRBD2 (5 bases each). In germline, CDR1 is SGHTA, CDR2 FQGNSA. V shed 7 bases and J shed 3 bases, with 16 bases lying between them. The CDR3 extends over 14 amino acids. The CDR3 nucleotides read TGTGCCAGCAACCTTCCGGGGCGCGACTACGAGCAGTACTTC. Translated: CASNLPGRDYEQYF.

This clonotype came up many times. The chain is built from TRBV6-6 and TRBJ1-1, with D unclear. V gave up 0 bases and J gave up 7 bases, with 9 bases separating them. CDR3 length: 13 residues. CDR1 is MNHNY, CDR2 SVGAGI, per germline (reference sequence). The CDR3 protein is CASSYSIDSEAFF. CDR3 DNA: TGTGCCAGCAGTTACTCGATCGATAGTGAAGCTTTCTTT.